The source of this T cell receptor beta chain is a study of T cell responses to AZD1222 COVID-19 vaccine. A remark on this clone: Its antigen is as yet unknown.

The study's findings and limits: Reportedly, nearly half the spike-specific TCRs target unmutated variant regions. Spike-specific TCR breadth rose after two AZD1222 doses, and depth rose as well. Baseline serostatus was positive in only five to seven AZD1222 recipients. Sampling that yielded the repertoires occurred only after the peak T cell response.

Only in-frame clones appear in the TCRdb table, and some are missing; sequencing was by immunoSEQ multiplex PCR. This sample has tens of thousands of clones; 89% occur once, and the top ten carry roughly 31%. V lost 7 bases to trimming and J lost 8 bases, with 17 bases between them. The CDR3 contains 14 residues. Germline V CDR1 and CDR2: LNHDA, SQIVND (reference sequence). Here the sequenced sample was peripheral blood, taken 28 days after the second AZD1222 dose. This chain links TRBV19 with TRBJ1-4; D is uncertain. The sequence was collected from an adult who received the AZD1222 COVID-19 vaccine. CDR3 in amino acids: CASTPRNTFEKLFF. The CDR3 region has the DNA TGTGCCAGTACCCCAAGAAATACGTTCGAAAAACTGTTTTTT.